This T cell receptor beta chain was found in a study of T cells after yellow fever vaccination. Study-level background: Preparing low-cell-number fractions relied on SMART-Seq v4 Ultra Low Input. Study-level points and caveats: Only a minor proportion of clonotypes was detected across both CD4 and CD8 compartments.

This clonotype was detected ten times or more. The antigen is unknown. MiXCR, applied by TCRdb to the 5' RACE reads, yields one record per CDR3 protein. The data hold approximately 250,000 distinct CDR3 sequences, with over 3% observed a single time. CDR1 SGHDN and CDR2 FVKESK come from the germline V gene. CDR3 size: 14 residues. V was trimmed by 0 bases and J by 1 base, leaving 3 bases between them. The source was PBMCs, collected 15 days after the yellow fever booster vaccination. The receptor was derived from a young man who received the YFV17D yellow fever vaccine. The chain joins TRBV14 to TRBJ2-2, with D uncertain. CDR3 region: CASSQDWNTGELFF. The CDR3 DNA follows: TGTGCCAGCAGCCAAGATTGGAACACCGGGGAGCTGTTTTTT.